Sequencing of this T cell receptor (beta chain) was carried out in a study of T cells in tumors after PD-1 blockade. For the study at large: No patient had prior checkpoint blockade, systemic immunosuppression, or radiotherapy within 4 weeks. During anti-PD-1 treatment, some patients continued daily vismodegib 150 mg.

Clones were read by immunoSEQ multiplex PCR, and TCRdb kept only the in-frame ones, dropping some. The table lists fewer than 7,500 clones, approximately 78% of them singletons. Regarding the study as a whole: About 41% of tumor TCR clonotypes were also found in blood.

As regards this clone: Its antigen is still unknown.

The receptor was isolated from a human donor with advanced basal cell or squamous cell carcinoma (not recorded which). The source was PBMCs, collected after anti-PD-1 therapy.

This chain's CDR3 is CASSQDRRPYGYTF. CDR3 nucleotides: TGTGCCAGCAGCCAAGACCGACGACCCTATGGCTACACCTTC. This sequence joins TRBV14 and TRBJ1-2; D is undetermined. Trimming left V 0 bases short and J 4 bases short, with 9 bases between. Per germline, CDR1 SGHDN and CDR2 FVKESK. The CDR3 consists of 14 residues.